The 25 T cell receptor beta chains below come from one sample, sequenced in a study of long-term antiretroviral therapy in people with HIV. It was version v3.0 of the immunoSEQ assay that was run at survey level. Using immunoSEQ multiplex PCR, the repertoire was profiled, and TCRdb retains in-frame clones only, with some absent. This repertoire shows some 12,000 clones, about 81% found once; its top ten account for approximately 18%. The specimen was unsorted PBMCs, collected around 8.1 years after starting antiretroviral therapy. The receptors derive from a man between 45 and 60 years old with HIV.

The gene calls are TRBV29-1 and TRBJ2-3; 10 bases line up with TRBD1. With V trimmed by 6 bases and J by 0 bases, 9 bases remained unmatched. The CDR3 contains 16 residues. CDR1 and CDR2 from the germline V gene are SQVTM and ANQGSEA. CDR3 protein: CSVAGTGDFSTDTQYF. The CDR3 DNA reads as TGCAGCGTCGCCGGGACAGGGGACTTTAGCACAGATACGCAGTATTTT.

The chain combines TRBV9 with TRBJ2-2; D possibly corresponds to TRBD1 (6 bases). The CDR3 extends over 14 amino acids. V was cut by 1 base and J by 6 bases, with 10 bases left in between. From germline, CDR1 is SGDLS and CDR2 YYNGEE. For the CDR3, the DNA is TGTGCCAGCAGCGTACACAGGGTTTCCGGGGAGCTGTTTTTT. Its translation: CASSVHRVSGELFF.

The chain uses TRBV5-1 and TRBJ1-2, with TRBD1 as a possible D gene (6 bases). Between the trimmed V and J ends, which lost 0 bases and 5 bases, there was a span of 14 bases. The CDR3 length is 15 residues. From germline, CDR1 is SGHRS and CDR2 YFSETQ. Written as DNA, the CDR3 is TGCGCCAGCAGCTTGGGACAGGCCCCGGAGTATGGCTACACCTTC. The encoded protein is CASSLGQAPEYGYTF.

J is TRBJ1-1 and V is TRBV30; maybe TRBD1 (5 bases). Trimming cost V 3 bases and J 6 bases, with 11 bases left between them. Germline V gene sequence: CDR1 GTSNPN, CDR2 SVGIG (reference sequence). The CDR3 extends over 12 amino acids. CDR3: CAWRGGFAEAFF. CDR3 coding DNA: TGTGCCTGGAGGGGGGGTTTCGCTGAAGCTTTCTTT.

V usage is TRBV27 and J usage is TRBJ2-1; D is possibly TRBD2 (7 bases). Trimming pared 7 bases from V and 4 bases from J, leaving 14 bases between. Germline V gives CDR1 MNHEY, CDR2 SMNVEV (reference sequence). The CDR3 loop spans 14 amino acids. The CDR3 loop is CASKKGGIYNEQFF. Here the CDR3 DNA reads TGTGCCAGCAAAAAGGGGGGGATTTACAATGAGCAGTTCTTC.

With respect to this clone: This same CDR3 is encoded by further DNA sequences in the sample. This chain uses TRBV4-1 with TRBJ2-7; D perhaps matches TRBD1 (5 bases). CDR1 MGHRA and CDR2 YSYEKL come from the germline V gene. V was trimmed by 0 bases and J by 4 bases, leaving 16 bases between them. CDR3 length: 16 amino acids. DNA for the CDR3: TGCGCCAGCAGCCAAGAGCGGTCGACAGCAATTTACGAGCAGTACTTC. Residues: CASSQERSTAIYEQYF.

This chain uses TRBV9 with TRBJ1-2; unclear D gene. This CDR3 contains 11 residues. The germline V and J ends were trimmed by 4 bases and 11 bases, with 12 bases remaining between them. Germline CDR1 SGDLS, CDR2 YYNGEE. DNA of the CDR3: TGTGCCAGCAGCTACCAAAGTTATTACACCTTC. Translating gives CASSYQSYYTF. Supplemented by reference TRBV9 and TRBJ1-2, the full variable domain reads DSGVTQTPKHLITATGQRVTLRCSPRSGDLSVYWYQQSLDQGLQFLIQYYNGEERAKGNILERFSAQQFPDLHSELNLSSLELGDSALYFCASSYQSYYTFGSGTRLTVV.

The chain employs TRBV5-6 and TRBJ2-3; 12 bases agree with TRBD1. The CDR3 is 15 amino acids. Germline V gives CDR1 SGHDT, CDR2 YYEEEE. V was clipped by 7 bases and J by 4 bases; unmatched bases: 7. The CDR3 loop reads CASWGQGALADTQYF. For the CDR3, the DNA is TGTGCCAGCTGGGGACAGGGGGCGCTGGCAGATACGCAGTATTTT.

The V gene is TRBV7-3, the J gene TRBJ2-5; TRBD2 matches 8 bases. The CDR3 sequence is 12 residues long. J was trimmed by 9 bases and V by 5 bases; bases with no gene match: 5. Germline CDR1 is SGHTA and CDR2 is FQGTGA. DNA of the CDR3: TGTGCCAGCAGCCCTGGACTAGCCGCCCAGTACTTC. Its protein product is CASSPGLAAQYF.

The chain uses TRBV5-4 and TRBJ2-3, with a possible D match to TRBD1 (5 bases). Germline V gene lookup returns CDR1 SGHNT and CDR2 YYREEE (reference sequence). The CDR3 is 17 residues long. V was trimmed by 2 bases and J by 0 bases, leaving 16 bases between them. The CDR3 region is CASSLPQQESSTDTQYF. The DNA for the CDR3 is TGTGCCAGCAGCTTACCTCAACAGGAATCGAGCACAGATACGCAGTATTTT.

V usage is TRBV5-4 and J usage is TRBJ1-2, with 10 bases aligning to TRBD1. V shed 4 bases, J shed 4 bases, and the junction held 7 bases outside the gene matches. This CDR3 has 15 amino acids. Germline CDR1 is SGHNT and CDR2 is YYREEE (reference sequence). CDR3 DNA sequence: TGTGCCAGCAGCCCGGACAGGGGGGATTCCTATGGCTACACCTTC. Protein sequence: CASSPDRGDSYGYTF.

The V call is TRBV2, the J call TRBJ2-1; 7 nucleotides line up with TRBD1. The CDR3 is made up of 15 amino acids. V lost 7 bases and J lost 3; bases outside the gene matches: 9. The V gene's germline CDR1 is SNHLY and CDR2 FYNNEI. In DNA form, the CDR3 reads TGTGCCAGCAATACAGGGGTAACTCTCTACAATGAGCAGTTCTTC. The encoded protein is CASNTGVTLYNEQFF.

This clone was recorded once. V and J are TRBV5-1 and TRBJ2-7; 7 bases line up with TRBD2. The CDR3 loop spans 15 amino acids. Trimming at V came to 4 bases and at J to 3 bases, leaving 10 bases not matched to a gene. Per the germline V gene, CDR1 is SGHRS and CDR2 is YFSETQ. DNA of the CDR3: TGCGCCAGCAGCCTTTTGGGGGGGACCTTCTACGAGCAGTACTTC. Its protein product is CASSLLGGTFYEQYF.

The J gene is TRBJ2-3, the V gene TRBV5-5, with D possibly being TRBD2 (6 bases). Trimming removed 7 bases from V and 0 bases from J, with 12 bases in between. The CDR3 sequence is 14 residues long. Germline V gives CDR1 SGHKS, CDR2 YYEKEE (reference sequence). The CDR3: CASLGGASTDTQYF. CDR3 DNA sequence: TGTGCCAGCCTTGGCGGGGCAAGCACAGATACGCAGTATTTT.

The J gene is TRBJ1-1, the V gene TRBV6-5; TRBD1 aligns across 7 bases. Losses at the gene ends were 5 bases for V and 5 bases for J; bases not matched to a gene: 5. Germline V gene lookup returns CDR1 MNHEY and CDR2 SVGAGI. This CDR3 spans 13 amino acids. CDR3 coding DNA: TGTGCCAGCAGTCTCACAGGGGAGACTGAAGCTTTCTTT. This codes for CASSLTGETEAFF.

The chain couples TRBV29-1 to TRBJ1-1; TRBD1 aligns across 10 bases. The CDR3 loop spans 14 amino acids. Germline assignment: CDR1 SQVTM and CDR2 ANQGSEA. The V segment lost 6 bases and the J segment 2 bases; nucleotides outside the gene matches: 6. This chain's CDR3 is CSVVGTGVNTEAFF. CDR3 nucleotides: TGCAGCGTCGTCGGGACAGGGGTAAACACTGAAGCTTTCTTT.

The chain carries TRBV4-1 and TRBJ2-3; possibly TRBD2 for D (5 bases). The V end lost 0 bases, the J end lost 0 bases, and 13 bases lay between the germline ends. CDR3 length equals 17 residues. Germline values: CDR1 MGHRA, CDR2 YSYEKL. The CDR3 sequence is CASSQDGVADSTDTQYF. CDR3 DNA sequence: TGCGCCAGCAGCCAAGACGGGGTAGCCGATAGCACAGATACGCAGTATTTT.

J is TRBJ2-7 and V is TRBV5-4, with a possible D match to TRBD1 (6 bases). This CDR3 region has 13 residues. Per germline, CDR1 SGHNT and CDR2 YYREEE (reference sequence). Trimming stripped 0 bases from V and 3 bases from J, with 7 bases between. CDR3 nucleotides: TGTGCCAGCAGCTTGGACAGGGACTACGAGCAGTACTTC. Protein product: CASSLDRDYEQYF. The whole variable domain, filled in from reference TRBV5-4 and TRBJ2-7, reads ETGVTQSPTHLIKTRGQQVTLRCSSQSGHNTVSWYQQALGQGPQFIFQYYREEENGRGNFPPRFSGLQFPNYSSELNVNALELDDSALYLCASSLDRDYEQYFGPGTRLTVT.

The CDR3 nucleotides are TGCGCCAGCAGCCAAGGAGACGCCGAGGTGGAAGCTTTCTTT. Translated: CASSQGDAEVEAFF. J is TRBJ1-1 and V is TRBV4-1; no reliable D call. V was clipped by 1 base and J by 8 bases, with 14 bases between them. CDR3 size: 14 residues. CDR1 MGHRA and CDR2 YSYEKL come from the germline V gene.

The rearrangement links TRBV30 to TRBJ1-6, with D uncertain. This CDR3 spans 14 amino acids. Between the trimmed V and J ends, which lost 1 base and 14 bases, there was a span of 18 bases. CDR1 is GTSNPN and CDR2 is SVGIG in the germline V gene (reference sequence). The DNA of the CDR3 is TGTGCCTGGAGTGGTGAAGATGGGCGGCGGACCCTCCACTTT. Translating gives CAWSGEDGRRTLHF.

The chain has TRBV19 and TRBJ1-1, with TRBD1 matching over 11 bases. Germline V gene sequence: CDR1 LNHDA, CDR2 SQIVND (reference sequence). The CDR3 is 14 amino acids. J was trimmed by 5 bases and V by 5 bases; bases with no gene match: 4. The CDR3 spells CASSADRGHTEAFF. The CDR3 coding sequence is TGTGCCAGTAGTGCGGACAGGGGGCATACTGAAGCTTTCTTT.

This sequence joins TRBV11-2 and TRBJ1-1, with 10 nucleotides matching TRBD1. This CDR3 comprises 15 residues. With 2 bases clipped from V and 4 bases from J, the junction kept 4 bases outside the gene matches. Looked up from germline, CDR1 is SGHAT and CDR2 is FQNNGV. CDR3 in amino acids: CASSLLRTGGTEAFF. Written as DNA, the CDR3 is TGTGCCAGCAGCTTATTAAGGACAGGGGGCACTGAAGCTTTCTTT.

In its sample, this clone was seen once. V is TRBV9 and J is TRBJ2-2; D not certain. The germline V gene encodes CDR1 SGDLS and CDR2 YYNGEE. Trimming pared 4 bases from V and 0 bases from J, leaving 7 bases between. This CDR3 is 14 amino acids long. This chain's CDR3 is CASSSSSNTGELFF. The DNA of the CDR3 is TGTGCCAGCAGCTCCTCCTCGAACACCGGGGAGCTGTTTTTT.

The chain links TRBV7-3 to TRBJ2-1; 9 nucleotides align to TRBD2. CDR3 length: 16 amino acids. Germline lookup yields CDR1 SGHTA and CDR2 FQGTGA. V shed 5 bases, J shed 3 bases, and the junction held 8 bases outside the gene matches. The CDR3 is CASSASIAGVYNEQFF. Written as DNA, the CDR3 is TGTGCCAGCAGCGCGTCGATAGCGGGGGTCTACAATGAGCAGTTCTTC.

This clone is termed medium-sized. DNA of the CDR3: TGTGCCAGCAGCTTGGGTGCAGGGAGTAACTATGGCTACACCTTC. Protein product: CASSLGAGSNYGYTF. The chain carries TRBV5-6 and TRBJ1-2; possible D gene TRBD1, 5 bases. The CDR3 has 15 amino acids. Germline V gene sequence: CDR1 SGHDT, CDR2 YYEEEE. With 0 bases removed from V and 1 base from J, the gap between germline ends came to 10 bases.